This TCR beta chain is from a study of cytomegalovirus exposure and HLA in healthy donors. Looking at the study overall: Earlier, 100 million or so unique TCR beta sequences were recovered from approximately 180 million T cells by an analysis. Overall study findings and caveats: In vitro checks showed that a few CMV-associated chains really do target CMV antigens. As a later analysis showed, a missense DCLRE1C variant was linked to trimming of TCR beta V- and J-genes. Indistinguishable V segments such as TRBV6-2 and TRBV6-3 were excluded.

Notes on this clone: The antigen is not known.

The CDR3 has 14 amino acids. Germline CDR1 SEHNR, CDR2 FQNEAQ (reference sequence). The PCR used 60 Vbeta and 13 Jbeta primers. Profiled with immunoSEQ multiplex PCR; TCRdb holds only in-frame clones, not every one. The record lists 55,000 to 80,000 clones, of which the ten most abundant hold 2.7%. The clonotype comes from a man aged 35 to 55 in good health and CMV-seronegative. The rearrangement links TRBV7-9 to TRBJ2-5; weak D call: TRBD1 (5 bases). The DNA end is more similar to TRBJ2-7, so the J call may be wrong. Sequenced sample: PBMCs. The CDR3 DNA reads TGTGCCAGCAGCCCGCGATCAGGGTTGGGCGAGCAGTACTTC. Translated, it gives CASSPRSGLGEQYF.